This entry lists 23 T cell receptor beta chains sequenced from one sample in a study of blood T cell repertoires in COVID-19. This table comes from immunoSEQ multiplex PCR, and its TCRdb copy is limited to in-frame clones, with some not included. The sample shows hundreds of thousands of clones, around 81% of them seen only once. The specimen sequenced was PBMCs or T cells enriched from blood (not recorded which). These receptors all stem from a woman aged 35 to 49 with acute COVID-19.

With respect to this clone: The junction does not match germline at one end; this may be a read error. The J gene is TRBJ2-7, the V gene TRBV6-5; 9 bases match TRBD1. Germline assignment: CDR1 MNHEY and CDR2 SVGAGI. The CDR3 consists of 14 residues. Here the CDR3 DNA reads TGTGCCAGCAGTTCCGGGACAGGGCATTACGGGCAGTACTTC. Translated, it gives CASSSGTGHYGQYF.

The chain employs TRBV5-1 and TRBJ2-3; 13 nucleotides agree with TRBD2. The ends lost 0 bases at V and 5 bases at J; junction bases unmatched: 6. The CDR3 runs to 17 residues. The germline gives CDR1 SGHRS, CDR2 YFSETQ. The CDR3 DNA reads as TGCGCCAGCAGCTTGGTACTAGCGGGAGGGCGGGGAGATACGCAGTATTTT. Its translation is CASSLVLAGGRGDTQYF. The entire variable domain, with the rest obtained from reference TRBV5-1 and TRBJ2-3, is as follows: KAGVTQTPRYLIKTRGQQVTLSCSPISGHRSVSWYQQTPGQGLQFLFEYFSETQRNKGNFPGRFSGRQFSNSRSEMNVSTLELGDSALYLCASSLVLAGGRGDTQYFGPGTRLTVL.

The chain's CDR3 is CASSTLGQGVGQPQHF. CDR3 nucleotide sequence: TGTGCCAGTAGTACTCTAGGACAGGGTGTAGGTCAGCCCCAGCATTTT. The rearrangement joins TRBV19 to TRBJ1-5, with 8 bases identical to TRBD1. V was clipped by 4 bases and J by 6 bases; unmatched bases: 11. CDR1 is LNHDA, CDR2 SQIVND, per germline (reference sequence). CDR3 length: 16 amino acids.

This rearrangement joins TRBV5-4 to TRBJ2-7, with 7 bases aligning to TRBD2. Germline V lookup: CDR1 SGHNT, CDR2 YYREEE (reference sequence). The CDR3 consists of 16 residues. The ends lost 4 bases at V and 5 bases at J; junction bases unmatched: 15. CDR3 DNA: TGTGCCAGCAGCCCGGGGGTTGGGGGAGGGCACCACGAGCAGTACTTC. Amino acids: CASSPGVGGGHHEQYF.

J is TRBJ2-1 and V is TRBV19, with 7 bases identical to TRBD1. With V trimmed by 5 bases and J by 6 bases, 7 bases remained unmatched. CDR1 is LNHDA and CDR2 is SQIVND in the germline V gene (reference sequence). This CDR3 spans 14 amino acids. This chain's CDR3 is CASSFGRGSNEQFF. The CDR3 DNA is TGTGCCAGTAGTTTCGGCAGGGGGTCCAATGAGCAGTTCTTC.

J is TRBJ2-7 and V is TRBV24-1; TRBD2 is a possible D gene (7 bases). V dropped 5 bases and J dropped 1 base, with 14 bases sitting between them. The CDR3 runs 15 residues. The V gene's germline CDR1 is KGHDR and CDR2 SFDVKD. CDR3: CATSGTEGGSYEQYF. DNA for the CDR3: TGTGCCACCAGTGGAACGGAGGGGGGGTCCTACGAGCAGTACTTC.

The chain carries TRBV7-2 and TRBJ2-3; 9 nucleotides align to TRBD2. The V gene's germline CDR1 is SGHTA and CDR2 FQGNSA. The CDR3 runs to 15 residues. The V gene end was trimmed by 4 bases and the J gene end by 4 bases; junction bases not matched to a gene: 6. As DNA, the CDR3 is TGTGCCAGCAGCTGGCGGGGGGGCCTTGCAGATACGCAGTATTTT. This translates into CASSWRGGLADTQYF.

The rearrangement links TRBV20-1 to TRBJ2-7; TRBD1 is a possible D gene (6 bases). This CDR3 comprises 11 residues. CDR1 DFQATT and CDR2 SNEGSKA come from the germline V gene (reference sequence). V lost 4 bases to trimming and J lost 5 bases, with 9 bases between them. The CDR3 bases are TGCAGTGCTAACCACAGGGACGAGCAGTACTTC. This codes for CSANHRDEQYF.

The rearrangement uses TRBV15 and TRBJ2-7; 7 nucleotides match TRBD1. CDR3 length: 18 residues. Germline CDR1 reads LNHNV; CDR2 reads YYDKDF (reference sequence). The ends lost 0 bases at V and 3 bases at J; junction bases unmatched: 14. This chain's CDR3 is CATSRDRRRQGGYYEQYF. CDR3 nucleotides: TGTGCCACCAGCAGAGATCGTAGGAGACAGGGTGGGTACTACGAGCAGTACTTC. Supplemented by reference TRBV15 and TRBJ2-7, the full variable domain reads DAMVIQNPRYQVTQFGKPVTLSCSQTLNHNVMYWYQQKSSQAPKLLFHYYDKDFNNEADTPDNFQSRRPNTSFCFLDIRSPGLGDTAMYLCATSRDRRRQGGYYEQYFGPGTRLTVT.

The chain carries TRBV30 and TRBJ2-2; possibly TRBD1 for D (5 bases). The CDR3 spans 15 residues. CDR1 is GTSNPN, CDR2 SVGIG, per germline (reference sequence). Trimming left V 0 bases short and J 4 bases short, with 12 bases between. CDR3 DNA sequence: TGTGCCTGGAGTGTACCTGGGGCGTTCACCGGGGAGCTGTTTTTT. This translates into CAWSVPGAFTGELFF.

The V and J genes are TRBV6-1 and TRBJ1-5; D is undetermined. V lost 2 bases and J 2 bases, leaving 10 bases between the germline ends. CDR3 length: 15 residues. Germline CDR1 reads MNHNS; CDR2 reads SASEGT. CDR3 amino acids: CASSESGRGNQPQHF. CDR3 sequence (DNA): TGTGCCAGCAGTGAATCCGGGCGGGGCAATCAGCCCCAGCATTTT.

CDR3 sequence: CASSLGVMNTEAFF. The DNA for the CDR3 is TGTGCCAGCTCACTAGGAGTAATGAACACTGAAGCTTTCTTT. The rearrangement links TRBV18 to TRBJ1-1; D is uncertain. V was pared by 4 bases and J by 0 bases, with 9 bases between. Germline values: CDR1 KGHSH, CDR2 LQKENI. This CDR3 comprises 14 residues.

The V gene is TRBV18, the J gene TRBJ1-6; TRBD1 aligns across 8 bases. J was trimmed by 7 bases and V by 4 bases; bases with no gene match: 12. The CDR3 covers 17 residues. Germline loops: CDR1 KGHSH, CDR2 LQKENI. The CDR3 DNA is TGTGCCAGCTCACTCCTGGACAGGGACGGGAAAAATTCACCCCTCCACTTT. It codes for CASSLLDRDGKNSPLHF.

V is TRBV11-2 and J is TRBJ1-1; D perhaps matches TRBD1 (6 bases). Per the germline V gene, CDR1 is SGHAT and CDR2 is FQNNGV. The ends were cut back, 1 base at V and 12 bases at J, with 18 bases in the middle. This CDR3 comprises 14 residues. The CDR3 loop reads CASSLGVAGAETFF. In nucleotides, the CDR3 is TGTGCCAGCAGCTTAGGTGTTGCAGGGGCAGAGACTTTCTTT.

J is TRBJ2-7 and V is TRBV5-1; 12 bases agree with TRBD1. Germline V gene lookup returns CDR1 SGHRS and CDR2 YFSETQ. J was trimmed by 5 bases and V by 4 bases; bases with no gene match: 10. The CDR3 extends over 16 amino acids. This CDR3 reads CASSTSPGTGGDEQYF. CDR3 coding DNA: TGCGCCAGCAGCACCTCCCCCGGGACAGGGGGCGACGAGCAGTACTTC.

The V call is TRBV7-3, the J call TRBJ1-1; D remains unclear. This CDR3 has 16 amino acids. V dropped 1 base and J dropped 1 base, with 13 bases sitting between them. Germline V gene data show CDR1 as SGHTA and CDR2 as FQGTGA. Here the CDR3 reads CASSLSERMTNTEAFF. The CDR3 nucleotides read TGTGCCAGCAGCTTAAGTGAGAGGATGACGAACACTGAAGCTTTCTTT. Complete variable domain (other parts from reference TRBV7-3 and TRBJ1-1): GAGVSQTPSNKVTEKGKYVELRCDPISGHTALYWYRQSLGQGPEFLIYFQGTGAADDSGLPNDRFFAVRPEGSVSTLKIQRTERGDSAVYLCASSLSERMTNTEAFFGQGTRLTVV.

This rearrangement joins TRBV11-2 to TRBJ2-2; TRBD1 agrees at 8 bases. CDR1 is SGHAT, CDR2 FQNNGV, per germline. J lost 4 bases, V lost 6 bases, and 7 bases had no gene match. The CDR3 is 15 amino acids. DNA of the CDR3: TGTGCCAGCAGTCAGGGGGCGCGGGGCACCGGGGAGCTGTTTTTT. It specifies CASSQGARGTGELFF.

This clone was recorded only once. J is TRBJ2-1 and V is TRBV10-2; TRBD1 might be the D (8 bases). The CDR3 consists of 15 residues. The germline V gene encodes CDR1 WSHSY and CDR2 SAAADI. V was trimmed by 6 bases and J by 7 bases, leaving 19 bases between them. CDR3 nucleotides: TGCGCCAGCAGGGGGGGGGACAGGTGGTCGAATGAGCAGTTCTTC. It specifies CASRGGDRWSNEQFF.

This clone occurred once. V and J are TRBV6-4 and TRBJ2-3; D not resolved. The V gene lost 0 bases and the J gene lost 8 bases, with 9 bases spanning the gap. The CDR3 is 13 residues long. CDR1 is MRHNA, CDR2 SNTAGT, per germline. The CDR3 sequence is CASSDSLLSTQYF. CDR3 nucleotide sequence: TGTGCCAGCAGTGACTCGCTCTTGAGTACGCAGTATTTT.

V gene TRBV5-1 combines with J gene TRBJ1-2, with unresolved D. CDR1 is SGHRS and CDR2 is YFSETQ in the germline V gene. Trimming took off 2 bases at V and 3 bases at J, with 8 bases between the two ends. The CDR3 covers 13 residues. The CDR3 spells CASSLREDYGYTF. The CDR3 coding sequence is TGCGCCAGCAGCTTAAGAGAAGACTATGGCTACACCTTC.

The gene calls are TRBV11-2 and TRBJ2-3; D is undetermined. This CDR3 spans 15 amino acids. Between the trimmed V and J ends, which lost 4 bases and 0 bases, there was a span of 11 bases. The germline V gene has CDR1 SGHAT and CDR2 FQNNGV. The CDR3 protein is CASSSPRESTDTQYF. DNA of the CDR3: TGTGCCAGCAGCTCCCCTAGAGAAAGCACAGATACGCAGTATTTT.

The gene calls are TRBV7-9 and TRBJ1-4; 8 bases match TRBD1. Trimming cost V 6 bases and J 4 bases; bases outside gene matches: 4. From germline, CDR1 is SEHNR and CDR2 FQNEAQ (reference sequence). The CDR3 covers 14 residues. CDR3 nucleotide sequence: TGTGCCAGCAGGTCGGGACAGGTTAATGAAAAACTGTTTTTT. Amino acid sequence: CASRSGQVNEKLFF.

This clone was seen only once. The chain couples TRBV3-1 (or the pseudogene TRBV3-2) to TRBJ2-5; the D gene is possibly TRBD2 (6 bases). Trimming left V 3 bases short and J 3 bases short, with 11 bases between. The germline CDR1 and CDR2 sequences are LGHDT and YNNKEL (reference sequence). This CDR3 region has 14 residues. The CDR3 is CASSHLATKETQYF. The CDR3 nucleotides are TGTGCCAGCAGCCATCTAGCGACTAAAGAGACCCAGTACTTC.